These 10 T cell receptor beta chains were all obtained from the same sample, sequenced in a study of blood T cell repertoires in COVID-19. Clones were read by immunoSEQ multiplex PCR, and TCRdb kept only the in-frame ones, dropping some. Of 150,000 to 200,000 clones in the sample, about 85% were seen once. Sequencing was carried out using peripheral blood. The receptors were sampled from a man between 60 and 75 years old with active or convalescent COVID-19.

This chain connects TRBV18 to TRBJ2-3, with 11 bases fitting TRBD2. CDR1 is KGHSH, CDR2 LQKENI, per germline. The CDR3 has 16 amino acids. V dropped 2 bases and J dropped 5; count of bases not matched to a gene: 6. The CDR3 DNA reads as TGTGCCAGCTCACCAAGGACTAGCGGGCGAGGAGATACGCAGTATTTT. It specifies CASSPRTSGRGDTQYF.

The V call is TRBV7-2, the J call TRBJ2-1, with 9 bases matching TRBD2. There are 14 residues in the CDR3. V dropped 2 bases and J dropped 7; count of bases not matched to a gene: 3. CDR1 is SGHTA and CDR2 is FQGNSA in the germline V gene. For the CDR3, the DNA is TGTGCCAGCAGCTTACTAGCGGGGATTAATGAGCAGTTCTTC. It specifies CASSLLAGINEQFF.

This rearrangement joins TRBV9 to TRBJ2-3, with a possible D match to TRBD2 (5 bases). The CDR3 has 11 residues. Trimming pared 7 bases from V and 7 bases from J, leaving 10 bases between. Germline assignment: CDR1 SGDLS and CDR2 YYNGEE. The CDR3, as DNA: TGTGCCAGCCGGCCTAGCTATACGCAGTATTTT. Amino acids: CASRPSYTQYF.

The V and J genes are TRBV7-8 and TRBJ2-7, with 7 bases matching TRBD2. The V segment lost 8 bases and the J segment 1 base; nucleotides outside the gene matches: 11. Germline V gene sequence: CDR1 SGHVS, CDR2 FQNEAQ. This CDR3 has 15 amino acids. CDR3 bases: TGTGCCAGCGGACCGACTAGCCAATTGTCCTACGAGCAGTACTTC. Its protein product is CASGPTSQLSYEQYF.

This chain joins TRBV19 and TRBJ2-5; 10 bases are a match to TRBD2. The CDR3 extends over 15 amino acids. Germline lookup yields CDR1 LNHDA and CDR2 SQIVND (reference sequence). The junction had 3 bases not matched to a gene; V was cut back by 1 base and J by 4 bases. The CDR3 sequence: CASSIGVAGGETQYF. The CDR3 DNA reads TGTGCCAGTAGTATAGGGGTAGCGGGGGGAGAGACCCAGTACTTC.

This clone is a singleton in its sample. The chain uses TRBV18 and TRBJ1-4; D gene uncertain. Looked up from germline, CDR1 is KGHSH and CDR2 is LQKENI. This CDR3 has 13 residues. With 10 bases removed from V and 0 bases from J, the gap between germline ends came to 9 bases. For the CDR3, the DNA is TGTGCCACCCGTTTTGCAACTAATGAAAAACTGTTTTTT. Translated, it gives CATRFATNEKLFF.

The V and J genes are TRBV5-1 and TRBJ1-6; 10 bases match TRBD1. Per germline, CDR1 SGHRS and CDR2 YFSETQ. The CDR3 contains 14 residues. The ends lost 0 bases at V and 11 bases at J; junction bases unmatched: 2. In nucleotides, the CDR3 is TGCGCCAGCAGCTTGGGACAGGGGGCTACACCCCTCCACTTT. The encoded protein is CASSLGQGATPLHF. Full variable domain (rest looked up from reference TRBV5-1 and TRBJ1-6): KAGVTQTPRYLIKTRGQQVTLSCSPISGHRSVSWYQQTPGQGLQFLFEYFSETQRNKGNFPGRFSGRQFSNSRSEMNVSTLELGDSALYLCASSLGQGATPLHFGNGTRLTVT.

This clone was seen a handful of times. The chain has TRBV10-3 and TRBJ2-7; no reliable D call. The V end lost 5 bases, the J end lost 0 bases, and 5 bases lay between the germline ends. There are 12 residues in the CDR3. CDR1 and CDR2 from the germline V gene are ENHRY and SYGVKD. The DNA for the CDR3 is TGTGCCATCAGTCTGAGCTCCTACGAGCAGTACTTC. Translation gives CAISLSSYEQYF.

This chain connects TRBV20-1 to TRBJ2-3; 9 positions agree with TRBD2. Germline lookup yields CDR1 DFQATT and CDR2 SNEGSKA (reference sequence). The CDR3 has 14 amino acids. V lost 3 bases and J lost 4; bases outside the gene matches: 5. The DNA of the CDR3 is TGCAGTGCTAGTTTTGCGGGGGGGGCAGATACGCAGTATTTT. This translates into CSASFAGGADTQYF.

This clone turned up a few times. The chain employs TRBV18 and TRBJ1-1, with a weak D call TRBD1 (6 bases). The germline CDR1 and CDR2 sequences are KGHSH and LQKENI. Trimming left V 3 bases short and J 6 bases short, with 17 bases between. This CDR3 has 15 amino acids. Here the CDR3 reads CASSPKQGLMAEAFF. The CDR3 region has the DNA TGTGCCAGCTCACCGAAACAGGGTCTAATGGCTGAAGCTTTCTTT.